This TCR beta chain was captured by sequencing in a study of OX40 agonist ivuxolimab in advanced cancers. Details on this clone: Its specificity is unknown.

Clones were sequenced by immunoSEQ multiplex PCR, and TCRdb holds only the in-frame ones, with some missing. The sample holds 60,000 to 85,000 clones; around 86% are singletons and the top ten take roughly 0.54%. Broader study findings: CD4+ and CD8+ blood T cells expanded clonally by week 6 at 0.1 to 3.0 mg/kg. On average, CD8+ T cells showed a greater number of expanded clones than CD4+.

This receptor was taken from an adult with an advanced solid tumor such as melanoma, head and neck, liver or kidney cancer. The source was CD4+ or CD8+ T cells sorted from blood, collected in a trial of the OX40 agonist ivuxolimab.

The CDR3 coding sequence is TGTGCCAGCAGCAAAGAAGGTCCGGTAGGAGGGGAGCTGTTTTTT. This gives the protein CASSKEGPVGGELFF. The V gene is TRBV21-1, the J gene TRBJ2-2. TRBV21-1 is an annotated pseudogene. The CDR3 runs to 15 residues.